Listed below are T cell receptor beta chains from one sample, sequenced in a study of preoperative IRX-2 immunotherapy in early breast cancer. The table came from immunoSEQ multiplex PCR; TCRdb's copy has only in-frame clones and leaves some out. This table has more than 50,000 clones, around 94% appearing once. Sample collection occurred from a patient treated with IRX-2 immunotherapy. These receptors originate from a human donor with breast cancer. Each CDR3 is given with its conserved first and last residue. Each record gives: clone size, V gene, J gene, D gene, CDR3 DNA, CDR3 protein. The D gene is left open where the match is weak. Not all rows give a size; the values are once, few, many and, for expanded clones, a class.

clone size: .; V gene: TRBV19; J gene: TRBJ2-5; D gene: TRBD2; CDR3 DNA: TGTGCCAGTAGTACCAGCGGGAGATCGGGAGAGACCCAGTACTTC; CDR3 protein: CASSTSGRSGETQYF
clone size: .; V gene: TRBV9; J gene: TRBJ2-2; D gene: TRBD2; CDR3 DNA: TGTGCCAGCAGCGTAGCTGGTCGGGGGGTAGCCGGGGAGCTGTTTTTT; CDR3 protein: CASSVAGRGVAGELFF
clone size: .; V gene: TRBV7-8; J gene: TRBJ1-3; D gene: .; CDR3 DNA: TGTGCCAGCAGCAAGGGCAGGTCTGGAAACACCATATATTTT; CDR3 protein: CASSKGRSGNTIYF
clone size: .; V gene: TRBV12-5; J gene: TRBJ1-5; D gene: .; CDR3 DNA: TGTGCTAGTGGAACCCGACAGACCCCTAGCAATCAGCCCCAGCATTTT; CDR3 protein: CASGTRQTPSNQPQHF
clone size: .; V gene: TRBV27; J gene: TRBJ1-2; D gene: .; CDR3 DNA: TGTGCCAGCAAATTTACAGCTAACTATGGCTACACCTTC; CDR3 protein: CASKFTANYGYTF
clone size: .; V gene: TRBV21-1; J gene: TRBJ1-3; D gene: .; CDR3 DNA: .; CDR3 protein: CATPRWGSGNTIYF
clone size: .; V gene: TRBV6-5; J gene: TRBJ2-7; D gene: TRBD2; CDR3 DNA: TGTGCCAGCAGTCCCCCCCTAGCGGGATCCTACGAGCAGTACTTC; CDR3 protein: CASSPPLAGSYEQYF
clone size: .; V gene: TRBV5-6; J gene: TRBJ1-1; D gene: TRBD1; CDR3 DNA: TGTGCCAGCAGCGGGGGGACAGCAAACACTGAAGCTTTCTTT; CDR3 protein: CASSGGTANTEAFF
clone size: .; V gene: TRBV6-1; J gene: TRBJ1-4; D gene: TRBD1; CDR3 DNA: TGTGCCAGCAATTCCGGGACAGGGGGGGAAAAACTGTTTTTT; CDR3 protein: CASNSGTGGEKLFF
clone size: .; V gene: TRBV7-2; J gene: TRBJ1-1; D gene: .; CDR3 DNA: TGTGCCAGCAGCGCCCAGGGAACTGAAGCTTTCTTT; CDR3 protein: CASSAQGTEAFF
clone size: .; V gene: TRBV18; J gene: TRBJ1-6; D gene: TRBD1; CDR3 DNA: TGTGCCAGCTCAAAATATGGGGACAGGGGGCCTTCACCCCTCCACTTT; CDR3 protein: CASSKYGDRGPSPLHF
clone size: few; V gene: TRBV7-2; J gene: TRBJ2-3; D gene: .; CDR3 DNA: TGTGCCAGCAGCCTGGGAGGCCGATCTAGACAAGATACGCAGTATTTT; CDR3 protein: CASSLGGRSRQDTQYF
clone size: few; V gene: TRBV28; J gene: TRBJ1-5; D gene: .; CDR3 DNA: TGTGCCAGCAGCCATGGAGGGCTGAGCAATCAGCCCCAGCATTTT; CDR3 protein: CASSHGGLSNQPQHF
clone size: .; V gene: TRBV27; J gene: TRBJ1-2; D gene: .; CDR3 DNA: TGTGCCAGCAGCTCAAGGGGGTCTAGACTATGGGGCTACACCTTC; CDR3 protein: CASSSRGSRLWGYTF
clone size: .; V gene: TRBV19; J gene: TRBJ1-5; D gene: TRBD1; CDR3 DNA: TGTGCCAGTAGGACGACAGGGGGCAATCAGCCCCAGCATTTT; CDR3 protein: CASRTTGGNQPQHF
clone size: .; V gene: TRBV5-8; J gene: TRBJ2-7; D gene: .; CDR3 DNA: TGTGCCAGCGAACCTGGTTTGGACTCGTGGGGGGCAACCTACGAGCAGTACTTC; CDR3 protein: CASEPGLDSWGATYEQYF
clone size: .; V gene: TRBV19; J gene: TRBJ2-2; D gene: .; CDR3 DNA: TGTGCCAGTAGTATTGGCAGGGGTATCGGGGAGCTGTTTTTT; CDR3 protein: CASSIGRGIGELFF
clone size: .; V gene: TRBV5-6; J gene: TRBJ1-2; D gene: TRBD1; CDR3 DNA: TGTGCCAGCAGCCAGGACAGGGATCGTGGCTACACCTTC; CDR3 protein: CASSQDRDRGYTF
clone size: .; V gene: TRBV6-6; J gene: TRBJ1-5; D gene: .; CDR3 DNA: TGTGCCAGCAGTTACCCTTATCCCAGTCAGCCCCAGCATTTT; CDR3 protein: CASSYPYPSQPQHF
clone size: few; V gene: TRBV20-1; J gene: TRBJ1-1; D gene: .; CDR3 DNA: TGCAGTGCTAGCTTCGTCGAGGAAGCTTTCTTT; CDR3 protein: CSASFVEEAFF
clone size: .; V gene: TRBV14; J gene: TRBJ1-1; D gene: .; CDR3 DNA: TGTGCCAGCAGCCAAGTTATCTCCCGGGCCGGGGATATGAACACTGAAGCTTTCTTT; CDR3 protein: CASSQVISRAGDMNTEAFF
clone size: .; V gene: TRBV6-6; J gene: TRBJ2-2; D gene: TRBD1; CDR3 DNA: TGTGCCAGTTGGACAGGGGGCGACACCGGGGAGCTGTTTTTT; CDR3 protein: CASWTGGDTGELFF
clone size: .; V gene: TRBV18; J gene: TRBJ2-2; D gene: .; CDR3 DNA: TGTGCCAGCTCACCCCTGCGGGGATTAGAGAACACCGGGGAGCTGTTTTTT; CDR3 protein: CASSPLRGLENTGELFF
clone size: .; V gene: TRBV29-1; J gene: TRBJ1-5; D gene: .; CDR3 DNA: TGCAGCTTCCGGGGGGCTAGCAATCAGCCCCAGCATTTT; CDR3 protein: CSFRGASNQPQHF
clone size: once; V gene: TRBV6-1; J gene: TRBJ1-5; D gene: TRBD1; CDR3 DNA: TGTGCCAGCAGGGGGACAGGAAACAATCAGCCCCAGCATTTT; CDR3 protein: CASRGTGNNQPQHF
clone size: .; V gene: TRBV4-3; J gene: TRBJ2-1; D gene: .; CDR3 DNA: TGCGCCAGCAGCCCTCGTGGAGGAACGGTTTACAATGAGCAGTTCTTC; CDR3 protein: CASSPRGGTVYNEQFF
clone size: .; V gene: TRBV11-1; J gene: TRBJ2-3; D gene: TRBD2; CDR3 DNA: TGTGCCAGCAGCTTCGGACTAGGGGTAGATACGCAGTATTTT; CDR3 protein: CASSFGLGVDTQYF
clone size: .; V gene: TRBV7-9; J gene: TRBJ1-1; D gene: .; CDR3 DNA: TGTGCCAGCAGCTTAGGATTCGGAATGGGGACTGAAGCTTTCTTT; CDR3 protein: CASSLGFGMGTEAFF
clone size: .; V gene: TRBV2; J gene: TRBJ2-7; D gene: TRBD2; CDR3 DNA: TGTGCCAGCAGTGGGTTAGCGGGAGAACACGAGCAGTACTTC; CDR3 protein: CASSGLAGEHEQYF
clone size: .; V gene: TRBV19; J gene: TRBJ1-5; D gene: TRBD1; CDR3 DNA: TGTGCCAGTAGTACAGGGGGCCGGGGCAATCAGCCCCAGCATTTT; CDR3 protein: CASSTGGRGNQPQHF
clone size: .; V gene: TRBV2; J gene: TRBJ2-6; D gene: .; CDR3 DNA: TGTGCCAGCAGTTGGTTTCGTTACCTACAAAGTCGGGCCAACGTCCTGACTTTC; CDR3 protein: CASSWFRYLQSRANVLTF
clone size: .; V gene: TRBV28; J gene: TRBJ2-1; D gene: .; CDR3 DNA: TGTGCCAGCAGTGGGGGGGGGCGGGATCGTTACAATGAGCAGTTCTTC; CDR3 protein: CASSGGGRDRYNEQFF
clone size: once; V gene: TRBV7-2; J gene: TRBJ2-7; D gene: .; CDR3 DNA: TGTGCCAGCAGCTTAGAGGTCTACGAGCAGTACTTC; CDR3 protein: CASSLEVYEQYF
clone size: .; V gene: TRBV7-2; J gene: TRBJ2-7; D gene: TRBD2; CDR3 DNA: TGTGCCAGCAGCGTTAGCGGGAGGAACTCCTACGAGCAGTACTTC; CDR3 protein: CASSVSGRNSYEQYF
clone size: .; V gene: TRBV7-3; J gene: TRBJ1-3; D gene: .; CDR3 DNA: TGTGCCAGCAGCTTAAGGTTTGGAAACACCATATATTTT; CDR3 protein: CASSLRFGNTIYF
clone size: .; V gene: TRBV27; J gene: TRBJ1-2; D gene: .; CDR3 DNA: TGTGCCAGCAGCTTTTGGAGGGGCAGAGTCTATGGCTACACCTTC; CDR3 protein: CASSFWRGRVYGYTF
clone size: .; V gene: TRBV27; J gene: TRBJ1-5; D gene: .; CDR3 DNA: TGTGCCAGCAGTAACGACGGAGGCAATCAGCCCCAGCATTTT; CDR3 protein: CASSNDGGNQPQHF
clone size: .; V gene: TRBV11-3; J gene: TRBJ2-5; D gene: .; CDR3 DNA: TGTGCCAGCAGCTCCGTCGGAGGGCAAGAGACCCAGTACTTC; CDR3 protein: CASSSVGGQETQYF
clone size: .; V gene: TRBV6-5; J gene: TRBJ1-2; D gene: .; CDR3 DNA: TGTGCCAGCAGTCGACTTGAGGGGCATGGCTACACCTTC; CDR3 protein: CASSRLEGHGYTF
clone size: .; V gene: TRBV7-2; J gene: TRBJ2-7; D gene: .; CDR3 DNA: TGTGCCAGCAGCTTTGGGCGGGGAACCTACGAGCAGTACTTC; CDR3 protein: CASSFGRGTYEQYF